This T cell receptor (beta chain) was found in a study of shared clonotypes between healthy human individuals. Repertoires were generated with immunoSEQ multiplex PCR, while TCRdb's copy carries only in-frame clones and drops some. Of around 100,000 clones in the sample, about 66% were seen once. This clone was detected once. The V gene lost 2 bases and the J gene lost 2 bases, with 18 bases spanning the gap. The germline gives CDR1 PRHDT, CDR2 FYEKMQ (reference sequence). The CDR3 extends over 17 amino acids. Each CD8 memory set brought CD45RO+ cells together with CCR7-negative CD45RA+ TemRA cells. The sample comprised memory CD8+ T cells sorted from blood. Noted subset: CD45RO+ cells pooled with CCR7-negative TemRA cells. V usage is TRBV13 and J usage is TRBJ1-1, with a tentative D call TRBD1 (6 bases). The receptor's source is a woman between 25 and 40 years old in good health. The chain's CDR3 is CASSLMKTGPANTEAFF. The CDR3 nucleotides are TGTGCCAGCAGCTTAATGAAGACAGGCCCGGCCAACACTGAAGCTTTCTTT.